This entry lists 29 T cell receptor beta chains sequenced from one sample in a study of blood T cell repertoires in COVID-19. Generated by immunoSEQ multiplex PCR, the TCRdb table keeps only in-frame clones and is missing some. The sample includes about 130,000 clones, about four fifths of them seen just once. The sequenced sample consisted of peripheral blood. The receptor source for this set is a woman of 80 years or more with acute or convalescent COVID-19.

This clone appeared a single time. This rearrangement joins TRBV4-1 to TRBJ1-6, with D unclear. The CDR3 has 15 residues. V was cut by 0 bases and J by 12 bases, with 15 bases left in between. Germline CDR1 is MGHRA and CDR2 is YSYEKL. Here the CDR3 DNA reads TGCGCCAGCAGCCAAGATCCCCAGAGCGGAGGACCCCTCCACTTT. It translates to CASSQDPQSGGPLHF.

The V and J genes are TRBV2 and TRBJ1-1; 7 nucleotides agree with TRBD1. Germline V gene sequence: CDR1 SNHLY, CDR2 FYNNEI. This CDR3 spans 12 amino acids. V shed 4 bases and J 5 bases; nucleotides not matched to a gene: 1. CDR3 sequence (DNA): TGTGCCAGCAGTGTACAGGGGACTGAAGCTTTCTTT. Translated: CASSVQGTEAFF.

This clone was picked up one time. The J gene is TRBJ1-2, the V gene TRBV30; no firm D call. Looked up from germline, CDR1 is GTSNPN and CDR2 is SVGIG (reference sequence). This CDR3 region has 12 residues. V lost 4 bases and J 0 bases, leaving 6 bases between the germline ends. Here the CDR3 reads CAWTQSNYGYTF. Written as DNA, the CDR3 is TGTGCCTGGACACAGTCTAACTATGGCTACACCTTC.

In its sample, this clone was seen a few times. The chain is built from TRBV3-1 (or the pseudogene TRBV3-2) and TRBJ1-2; 8 bases are shared with TRBD1. Germline CDR1 reads LGHDT; CDR2 reads YNNKEL (reference sequence). This CDR3 contains 15 residues. With 7 bases clipped from V and 1 base from J, the junction kept 8 bases outside the gene matches. CDR3 loop: CASTGQAASNYGYTF. The DNA of the CDR3 is TGTGCCAGCACGGGACAGGCCGCAAGTAACTATGGCTACACCTTC.

In DNA form, the CDR3 reads TGTGCCAGCAGCGTAGATACTAGCCGTGAGCAGTTCTTC. It translates to CASSVDTSREQFF. The chain couples TRBV9 to TRBJ2-1, with D maybe TRBD2 (6 bases). The V and J ends lost 0 bases and 9 bases respectively, with 10 bases between them. The CDR3 runs 13 residues. In germline, CDR1 is SGDLS, CDR2 YYNGEE.

This chain connects TRBV21-1 to TRBJ2-2; the tabulated D call, TRBD1, remains unverified against the DNA. TRBV21-1 is a recognized pseudogene. The CDR3 sequence is 19 residues long. As DNA, the CDR3 is TGTGCCAGCAGCAAAGTCCCGGACAGTCTGTTCGCGAACACCGGGGAGCTGTTTTTT. Translating it yields CASSKVPDSLFANTGELFF.

This chain connects TRBV19 to TRBJ1-4; no reliable D call. The CDR3 has 15 amino acids. The V gene lost 3 bases and the J gene lost 0 bases, with 8 bases spanning the gap. Germline assignment: CDR1 LNHDA and CDR2 SQIVND (reference sequence). The DNA of the CDR3 is TGTGCCAGTAGTATTATAGGAGCAACTAATGAAAAACTGTTTTTT. Its protein is CASSIIGATNEKLFF.

The gene calls are TRBV6-5 and TRBJ1-2; D is uncertain. The V end was cut by 1 base, the J end by 7 bases, with 13 bases between. From germline, CDR1 is MNHEY and CDR2 SVGAGI. The CDR3 covers 14 residues. CDR3 in amino acids: CASSYLAGLGGYTF. CDR3 DNA sequence: TGTGCCAGCAGTTACTTGGCAGGACTAGGTGGCTACACCTTC.

V is TRBV7-2 and J is TRBJ2-7, with D perhaps TRBD1 (5 bases). V lost 6 bases and J lost 3, with 12 bases in between. This CDR3 contains 13 residues. Germline V gene lookup returns CDR1 SGHTA and CDR2 FQGNSA. CDR3 sequence reads: CASRGPSFYEQYF. CDR3 in DNA: TGTGCCAGCAGGGGGCCCTCTTTCTACGAGCAGTACTTC.

The gene calls are TRBV5-5 and TRBJ1-2; tentatively, D is TRBD1 (6 bases). Germline V CDR1 and CDR2: SGHKS, YYEKEE (reference sequence). This CDR3 contains 17 residues. V lost 0 bases to trimming and J lost 1 base, with 16 bases between them. Here the CDR3 DNA reads TGTGCCAGCAGCTTGGGGGGATCGGGACACCGTAACTATGGCTACACCTTC. This codes for CASSLGGSGHRNYGYTF.

This chain links TRBV12-3 or TRBV12-4 with TRBJ2-1, with D tentatively TRBD2 (6 bases). The CDR3 length is 11 residues. The V and J ends lost 6 bases and 10 bases respectively, with 10 bases between them. CDR3 DNA: TGTGCCAGCAGGGGACTCTTAGAGCAGTTCTTC. This translates into CASRGLLEQFF.

The chain combines TRBV4-1 with TRBJ1-2; TRBD1 matches 8 bases. Trimming took 5 bases from V and 14 from J; bases not matched to a gene: 22. The germline V gene encodes CDR1 MGHRA and CDR2 YSYEKL. The CDR3 loop spans 16 amino acids. DNA for the CDR3: TGCGCCAGCAGCTTATACGGAGCGGGACAGGCGGTTATTGTTACCTTC. Encoded protein: CASSLYGAGQAVIVTF.

V and J are TRBV15 and TRBJ1-2; 7 bases match TRBD1. V shed 8 bases and J 4 bases; nucleotides not matched to a gene: 16. This CDR3 is built from 16 residues. Germline V gives CDR1 LNHNV, CDR2 YYDKDF (reference sequence). The CDR3 nucleotides read TGTGCCACCTGCCGGGACAGCCCCCGTTTCGGCTATGGCTACACCTTC. Protein: CATCRDSPRFGYGYTF.

The chain recombines TRBV7-9 with TRBJ2-3; 8 positions agree with TRBD1. The CDR3 totals 18 residues. CDR1 is SEHNR and CDR2 is FQNEAQ in the germline V gene (reference sequence). The V gene end was trimmed by 0 bases and the J gene end by 3 bases; junction bases not matched to a gene: 11. This CDR3 reads CASSLAIPGQGRTDTQYF. DNA for the CDR3: TGTGCCAGCAGCTTAGCCATTCCCGGACAGGGTCGGACAGATACGCAGTATTTT.

The chain carries TRBV19 and TRBJ1-2; a weak D match, TRBD1 (6 bases). The V end lost 0 bases, the J end lost 3 bases, and 11 bases lay between the germline ends. Germline V gene lookup returns CDR1 LNHDA and CDR2 SQIVND (reference sequence). The CDR3 runs 15 residues. The DNA for the CDR3 is TGTGCCAGTAGTATAGACAACAGGGCGCACTATGGCTACACCTTC. It encodes CASSIDNRAHYGYTF.

A few counts support this clone. The rearrangement joins TRBV7-2 to TRBJ2-5; 12 nucleotides match TRBD1. V was clipped by 4 bases and J by 5 bases; unmatched bases: 8. Germline V CDR1 and CDR2: SGHTA, FQGNSA. This CDR3 has 16 amino acids. The CDR3 spells CASSSRGDRGRETQYF. CDR3 nucleotides: TGTGCCAGCAGCTCTAGGGGGGACAGGGGGCGTGAGACCCAGTACTTC. The variable domain in full, with the rest retrieved from reference TRBV7-2 and TRBJ2-5, is GAGVSQSPSNKVTEKGKDVELRCDPISGHTALYWYRQSLGQGLEFLIYFQGNSAPDKSGLPSDRFSAERTGGSVSTLTIQRTQQEDSAVYLCASSSRGDRGRETQYFGPGTRLLVL.

The chain carries TRBV6-5 and TRBJ2-7; D might be TRBD2 (6 bases). There are 14 residues in the CDR3. V was trimmed by 3 bases and J by 2 bases, leaving 11 bases between them. Per the germline V gene, CDR1 is MNHEY and CDR2 is SVGAGI. CDR3 bases: TGTGCCAGCAGTTATGTACGGACTACCTACGAGCAGTACTTC. Its translation: CASSYVRTTYEQYF.

This chain links TRBV7-2 with TRBJ2-3, with TRBD1 as a possible D gene (6 bases). The V end lost 2 bases, the J end lost 0 bases, and 9 bases lay between the germline ends. CDR1 is SGHTA and CDR2 is FQGNSA in the germline V gene. The CDR3 has 15 amino acids. The CDR3 coding sequence is TGTGCCAGCAGCTTATTAGGGGGTAGCACAGATACGCAGTATTTT. Its protein is CASSLLGGSTDTQYF.

The chain links TRBV7-2 to TRBJ1-2; 7 nucleotides match TRBD1. V was clipped by 0 bases and J by 3 bases; unmatched bases: 4. Germline-derived CDR1 and CDR2 are SGHTA and FQGNSA. This CDR3 region has 15 residues. DNA of the CDR3: TGTGCCAGCAGCTTAGCCTGGGACAGATACTATGGCTACACCTTC. As protein: CASSLAWDRYYGYTF.

The genes are TRBV19 and TRBJ1-3, with a possible D match to TRBD1 (6 bases). The CDR3 totals 15 residues. The germline V and J ends were trimmed by 7 bases and 0 bases, with 13 bases remaining between them. CDR1 and CDR2 (germline): LNHDA, SQIVND (reference sequence). This CDR3 is CASTPDRASGNTIYF. The CDR3 bases are TGTGCCAGTACCCCGGACAGAGCCTCTGGAAACACCATATATTTT.

This sequence joins TRBV3-1 (or the pseudogene TRBV3-2) and TRBJ1-1; a possible D gene is TRBD1 (5 bases). The CDR3 covers 13 residues. Germline-derived CDR1 and CDR2 are LGHDT and YNNKEL (reference sequence). V gave up 3 bases and J gave up 5 bases, with 10 bases separating them. CDR3 DNA: TGTGCCAGCAGCCATGGGGCAGGGACTGAAGCTTTCTTT. Residues: CASSHGAGTEAFF.

This clone has only a few counts. The CDR3 sequence is CASSEAVKDYGYTF. CDR3 DNA: TGTGCCAGCAGTGAAGCGGTGAAGGACTATGGCTACACCTTC. The V gene is TRBV6-4, the J gene TRBJ1-2, with D hard to call. Per the germline V gene, CDR1 is MRHNA and CDR2 is SNTAGT. Between the trimmed V and J ends, which lost 3 bases and 3 bases, there was a span of 11 bases. The CDR3 loop spans 14 amino acids.

The chain employs TRBV7-3 and TRBJ2-1; 8 bases line up with TRBD2. Germline V lookup: CDR1 SGHTA, CDR2 FQGTGA. The CDR3 spans 13 residues. The trim removed 7 bases at V and 5 bases at J, leaving 4 bases unmatched. In nucleotides, the CDR3 is TGTGCCAGCACCACCGGGGGGGACAATGAGCAGTTCTTC. Its protein is CASTTGGDNEQFF.

The genes are TRBV6-5 and TRBJ1-1, with 10 bases aligning to TRBD1. V shed 8 bases and J 3 bases; nucleotides not matched to a gene: 3. The CDR3 runs to 13 residues. Germline V gene sequence: CDR1 MNHEY, CDR2 SVGAGI. The CDR3 region is CASWDRGYTEAFF. The DNA of the CDR3 is TGTGCCAGCTGGGACAGGGGCTACACTGAAGCTTTCTTT.

The V and J genes are TRBV5-1 and TRBJ2-1, with D maybe TRBD2 (6 bases). Germline loops: CDR1 SGHRS, CDR2 YFSETQ. V was cut by 0 bases and J by 4 bases, with 8 bases left in between. The CDR3 runs 14 residues. The CDR3, as DNA: TGCGCCAGCAGCTTGGGGGAGGATTACAATGAGCAGTTCTTC. This sequence encodes CASSLGEDYNEQFF. The whole variable domain, filled in from reference TRBV5-1 and TRBJ2-1, reads KAGVTQTPRYLIKTRGQQVTLSCSPISGHRSVSWYQQTPGQGLQFLFEYFSETQRNKGNFPGRFSGRQFSNSRSEMNVSTLELGDSALYLCASSLGEDYNEQFFGPGTRLTVL.

The chain links TRBV19 to TRBJ1-2; possible D gene TRBD1, 5 bases. Trimming cost V 3 bases and J 5 bases, with 19 bases left between them. CDR1 is LNHDA and CDR2 is SQIVND in the germline V gene (reference sequence). The CDR3 runs 16 residues. The CDR3 here is CASSMGPHGADYGYTF. CDR3 nucleotide sequence: TGTGCCAGTAGTATGGGGCCCCATGGGGCCGATTATGGCTACACCTTC. The variable domain in full, completed from reference TRBV19 and TRBJ1-2, reads DGGITQSPKYLFRKEGQNVTLSCEQNLNHDAMYWYRQDPGQGLRLIYYSQIVNDFQKGDIAEGYSVSREKKESFPLTVTSAQKNPTAFYLCASSMGPHGADYGYTFGSGTRLTVV.

V gene TRBV10-2 combines with J gene TRBJ1-1; the match to TRBD1 covers 11 bases. Germline CDR1 WSHSY, CDR2 SAAADI. Trimming took 6 bases from V and 5 from J; bases not matched to a gene: 2. The CDR3 totals 13 residues. The CDR3 sequence: CASRGTGGTEAFF. Here the CDR3 DNA reads TGCGCCAGCAGGGGGACAGGGGGGACTGAAGCTTTCTTT.

This rearrangement joins TRBV10-3 to TRBJ2-2; TRBD1 agrees at 10 bases. Germline V gene data show CDR1 as ENHRY and CDR2 as SYGVKD. There are 18 residues in the CDR3. Losses at the gene ends were 9 bases for V and 4 bases for J; bases not matched to a gene: 17. CDR3 protein: CAIGGGRTGTGATGELFF. In nucleotides, the CDR3 is TGTGCCATAGGTGGAGGGCGTACCGGGACAGGGGCCACCGGGGAGCTGTTTTTT.

The chain has TRBV5-4 and TRBJ1-1; the match to TRBD1 covers 10 bases. From germline, CDR1 is SGHNT and CDR2 YYREEE (reference sequence). The length of the CDR3 is 14 residues. Trimming cost V 6 bases and J 1 base; bases outside gene matches: 3. The CDR3 DNA reads as TGTGCCAGCACCCGGACAGGGGGGAACACTGAAGCTTTCTTT. This encodes CASTRTGGNTEAFF.